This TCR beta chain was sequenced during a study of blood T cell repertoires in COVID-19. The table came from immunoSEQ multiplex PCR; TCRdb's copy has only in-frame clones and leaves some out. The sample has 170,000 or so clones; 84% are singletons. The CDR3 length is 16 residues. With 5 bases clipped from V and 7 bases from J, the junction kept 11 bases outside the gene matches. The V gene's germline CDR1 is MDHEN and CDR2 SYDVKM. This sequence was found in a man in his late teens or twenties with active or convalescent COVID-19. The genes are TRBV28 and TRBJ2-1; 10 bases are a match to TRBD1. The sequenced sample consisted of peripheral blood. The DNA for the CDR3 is TGTGCCAGCAGTCTATCCGGGACAGGGGCTCGGAATGAGCAGTTCTTC. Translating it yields CASSLSGTGARNEQFF. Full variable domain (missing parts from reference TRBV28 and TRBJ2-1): DVKVTQSSRYLVKRTGEKVFLECVQDMDHENMFWYRQDPGLGLRLIYFSYDVKMKEKGDIPEGYSVSREKKERFSLILESASTNQTSMYLCASSLSGTGARNEQFFGPGTRLTVL.